This TCR beta chain derives from a study of cytomegalovirus exposure and HLA in healthy donors. Study observations and caveats: HLA allele associations emerged for roughly 16,000 TCR beta sequences in a later analysis, at 0.05 false discovery rate.

Use of 60 Vbeta and 13 Jbeta primers characterized the PCR. Measured with immunoSEQ multiplex PCR; TCRdb has only the in-frame clones, and not every one. The sample holds over 100,000 clones, around 80% seen once. A word on this clone: Its matching antigen is unknown.

Sequencing input: PBMCs. This clonotype was sampled from a woman aged 18-30 years in good health and CMV-seropositive.

The CDR3 protein is CASSLGGRETQYF. In DNA, the CDR3 is TGTGCCAGCAGCTTGGGAGGGCGGGAGACCCAGTACTTC. The chain carries TRBV7-8 and TRBJ2-5, with TRBD2 matching 7 bases. Unmatched junction bases numbered 3, after V lost 3 bases and J lost 5 bases. CDR1 SGHVS and CDR2 FQNEAQ come from the germline V gene. This CDR3 has 13 amino acids.